A single sample gave rise to the 25 T cell receptor beta chains below, sequenced in a study of blood T cell repertoires in COVID-19. Sequencing used immunoSEQ multiplex PCR; TCRdb keeps in-frame clones, though not all of them. The sample contains roughly 140,000 clones, roughly 80% of which appear only once. Material: peripheral blood. All receptors derive from a man aged 70 or older who had recovered from COVID-19.

The gene calls are TRBV18 and TRBJ1-2; D remains ambiguous. The CDR3 is made up of 18 amino acids. V was cut by 0 bases and J by 7 bases, with 24 bases left in between. Germline CDR1 and CDR2: KGHSH and LQKENI. The DNA of the CDR3 is TGTGCCAGCTCACCACCGATGGGAAACTCCCGGGGTGGTGGTGGCTACACCTTC. Encoded protein: CASSPPMGNSRGGGGYTF.

V gene TRBV10-1 combines with J gene TRBJ2-1, with D unresolved. The germline V and J ends were trimmed by 3 bases and 8 bases, with 14 bases remaining between them. CDR1 and CDR2 from the germline V gene are WNHNN and SYGVQD (reference sequence). The CDR3 contains 14 residues. Here the CDR3 reads CASSDSASVYEQFF. For the CDR3, the DNA is TGCGCCAGCAGTGATTCGGCCAGCGTCTATGAGCAGTTCTTC.

The chain is built from TRBV27 and TRBJ2-1, with 8 bases lining up with TRBD2. CDR3 length equals 15 residues. Germline V CDR1 and CDR2: MNHEY, SMNVEV (reference sequence). The trim removed 3 bases at V and 7 bases at J, leaving 8 bases unmatched. As DNA, the CDR3 is TGTGCCAGCAGTTTGGGGACTAGTAACGAGAATGAGCAGTTCTTC. Its protein is CASSLGTSNENEQFF.

This rearrangement joins TRBV10-3 to TRBJ1-2; no clear D gene. Germline lookup yields CDR1 ENHRY and CDR2 SYGVKD. The CDR3 spans 13 residues. With 4 bases removed from V and 2 bases from J, the gap between germline ends came to 8 bases. The CDR3 region is CAISVSLNYGYTF. CDR3 DNA sequence: TGTGCCATCAGTGTCTCACTAAACTATGGCTACACCTTC.

This clone came up a few times. The chain combines TRBV30 with TRBJ2-7; D might be TRBD1 (6 bases). The CDR3 loop spans 14 amino acids. The V and J ends lost 1 base and 0 bases respectively, with 10 bases between them. CDR1 is GTSNPN, CDR2 SVGIG, per germline (reference sequence). CDR3 residues: CAWSETGASYEQYF. The CDR3 DNA sequence: TGTGCCTGGAGTGAGACAGGAGCCTCCTACGAGCAGTACTTC.

The CDR3 loop reads CASSYPPGLITGELFF. The CDR3 bases are TGTGCCAGCAGTTATCCCCCGGGACTAATCACCGGGGAGCTGTTTTTT. The chain uses TRBV6-2 or TRBV6-3 and TRBJ2-2; 7 nucleotides agree with TRBD2. Trimming cost V 3 bases and J 4 bases; bases outside gene matches: 8. Germline-derived CDR1 and CDR2 are MNHEY and SVGEGT. This CDR3 has 16 residues.

The J gene is TRBJ2-7, the V gene TRBV6-6; 11 positions match TRBD2. Germline V lookup: CDR1 MNHNY, CDR2 SVGAGI (reference sequence). The CDR3 spans 14 residues. J lost 4 bases, V lost 5 bases, and 4 bases had no gene match. CDR3 DNA: TGTGCCAGCAGTGGACTAGCGGGTAGATACGAGCAGTACTTC. This sequence encodes CASSGLAGRYEQYF.

This chain joins TRBV4-1 and TRBJ2-7, with TRBD2 identical over 12 bases. V shed 2 bases and J 2 bases; nucleotides not matched to a gene: 1. There are 15 residues in the CDR3. The germline CDR1 and CDR2 sequences are MGHRA and YSYEKL. CDR3 nucleotide sequence: TGCGCCAGCAGCCAAAGGACTAGCGGGACCTACGAGCAGTACTTC. Amino acids: CASSQRTSGTYEQYF.

V is TRBV6-6 and J is TRBJ1-5; 8 bases agree with TRBD1. CDR3 size: 15 residues. V lost 6 bases and J lost 2; bases outside the gene matches: 6. Germline V gene data show CDR1 as MNHNY and CDR2 as SVGAGI (reference sequence). The CDR3 protein is CASSRSTGGNQPQHF. As DNA, the CDR3 is TGTGCCAGCAGCCGATCGACAGGGGGCAATCAGCCCCAGCATTTT.

The rearrangement uses TRBV19 and TRBJ2-1, with D maybe TRBD1 (6 bases). Germline V gene lookup returns CDR1 LNHDA and CDR2 SQIVND (reference sequence). V lost 1 base to trimming and J lost 6 bases, with 13 bases between them. The CDR3 spans 15 residues. CDR3 in amino acids: CASSIAAQGFNEQFF. The DNA of the CDR3 is TGTGCCAGTAGTATAGCGGCACAGGGTTTCAATGAGCAGTTCTTC.

This rearrangement joins TRBV6-2 or TRBV6-3 to TRBJ2-7; D ambiguous. The CDR3 is 12 amino acids. The V end lost 6 bases, the J end lost 6 bases, and 12 bases lay between the germline ends. Germline V gives CDR1 MNHEY, CDR2 SVGEGT. The CDR3 reads CASSPPYREQYF. The CDR3 bases are TGTGCCAGCAGCCCCCCCTACCGCGAGCAGTACTTC.

DNA for the CDR3: TGTGCCAGTAGTGTAGGCCCGGTGAGGCGGGAGGAATGGGCCGGGGAGCTGTTTTTT. Residues: CASSVGPVRREEWAGELFF. The V gene is TRBV19, the J gene TRBJ2-2, with 8 positions matching TRBD2. This CDR3 region has 19 residues. With V trimmed by 5 bases and J by 6 bases, 20 bases remained unmatched. In germline, CDR1 is LNHDA, CDR2 SQIVND (reference sequence).

The gene calls are TRBV19 and TRBJ2-1; 10 bases map to TRBD2. This CDR3 contains 16 residues. Germline lookup yields CDR1 LNHDA and CDR2 SQIVND (reference sequence). J was trimmed by 8 bases and V by 3 bases; bases with no gene match: 10. The CDR3 loop is CASSMVGSGRRDEQFF. For the CDR3, the DNA is TGTGCCAGTAGTATGGTCGGTAGCGGGAGGAGAGATGAGCAGTTCTTC.

The rearrangement links TRBV12-3 or TRBV12-4 to TRBJ2-7, with 7 bases that match TRBD2. Trimming took 6 bases from V and 6 from J; bases not matched to a gene: 5. This CDR3 is built from 12 residues. CDR3 sequence (DNA): TGTGCCAGCAGCATTGGACTAGGCGAGCAGTACTTC. Protein sequence: CASSIGLGEQYF.

The chain links TRBV7-8 to TRBJ2-7, with TRBD2 identical over 13 bases. The CDR3 runs 15 residues. Germline trimming cut 5 bases from V and 9 bases from J; bases unmatched to any gene: 10. Germline CDR1 is SGHVS and CDR2 is FQNEAQ. Here the CDR3 reads CASSGSGTSGIGQYF. DNA of the CDR3: TGTGCCAGCAGCGGATCCGGGACTAGCGGGATCGGGCAGTACTTC.

The J gene is TRBJ1-5, the V gene TRBV2, with 9 bases aligning to TRBD1. Germline V gene lookup returns CDR1 SNHLY and CDR2 FYNNEI. Trimming took 6 bases from V and 7 from J; bases not matched to a gene: 7. The CDR3 runs 14 residues. The CDR3 bases are TGTGCCAGCAGGGAGGGACAGGGTGGCCAGCCCCAGCATTTT. Translating gives CASREGQGGQPQHF.

This clone was recorded a few times. The V and J genes are TRBV19 and TRBJ2-7; 9 nucleotides agree with TRBD2. Per germline, CDR1 LNHDA and CDR2 SQIVND (reference sequence). The CDR3 spans 17 residues. Trimming cost V 5 bases and J 0 bases; bases outside gene matches: 11. The CDR3 sequence: CASSLQSGRPSSYEQYF. The DNA for the CDR3 is TGTGCCAGTAGTTTACAGAGCGGGAGGCCCAGCTCCTACGAGCAGTACTTC.

The V and J genes are TRBV5-4 and TRBJ2-1; 12 bases align to TRBD2. The CDR3 length is 15 residues. The V and J ends lost 4 bases and 9 bases, in that order; junction bases with no gene match: 8. Germline V CDR1 and CDR2: SGHNT, YYREEE (reference sequence). The CDR3 reads CASSPGTSGLREQFF. CDR3 DNA: TGTGCCAGCAGCCCCGGGACTAGCGGGCTTCGTGAGCAGTTCTTC.

This clone was detected once. V usage is TRBV19 and J usage is TRBJ2-1; D gene unclear. The germline V gene encodes CDR1 LNHDA and CDR2 SQIVND (reference sequence). The CDR3 spans 15 residues. Trimming removed 0 bases from V and 5 bases from J, with 11 bases in between. CDR3 region: CASSIDDNTNNEQFF. CDR3 nucleotides: TGTGCCAGTAGTATAGATGATAACACCAACAATGAGCAGTTCTTC.

CDR3 sequence: CASSLDGLVTDTQYF. The CDR3 nucleotides read TGTGCCAGCAGCTTAGATGGACTAGTTACAGATACGCAGTATTTT. The chain carries TRBV7-3 and TRBJ2-3; 7 positions match TRBD2. Per the germline V gene, CDR1 is SGHTA and CDR2 is FQGTGA. This CDR3 contains 15 residues. The V gene end was trimmed by 2 bases and the J gene end by 3 bases; junction bases not matched to a gene: 5.

This clone has a count of ten or more. The chain links TRBV27 to TRBJ2-7; 8 nucleotides agree with TRBD2. Germline loops: CDR1 MNHEY, CDR2 SMNVEV (reference sequence). There are 13 residues in the CDR3. The junction had 3 bases not matched to a gene; V was cut back by 3 bases and J by 5 bases. The CDR3 sequence: CASSFGLAHEQYF. The DNA for the CDR3 is TGTGCCAGCAGTTTCGGACTAGCCCACGAGCAGTACTTC.

The genes are TRBV6-5 and TRBJ2-7; 7 positions match TRBD1. The ends lost 2 bases at V and 3 bases at J; junction bases unmatched: 4. Looked up from germline, CDR1 is MNHEY and CDR2 is SVGAGI. This CDR3 comprises 14 residues. The CDR3 nucleotides are TGTGCCAGCAGTTACGGTCCAGGGGGCTACGAGCAGTACTTC. Amino acid sequence: CASSYGPGGYEQYF.

The V call is TRBV10-2, the J call TRBJ2-1, with D possibly being TRBD2 (6 bases). V was pared by 5 bases and J by 0 bases, with 11 bases between. CDR1 is WSHSY and CDR2 is SAAADI in the germline V gene. There are 15 residues in the CDR3. CDR3 DNA: TGCGCCAGCAGTACCGGGACTGCCTCCTACAATGAGCAGTTCTTC. This translates into CASSTGTASYNEQFF.

The genes are TRBV9 and TRBJ2-7, with D perhaps TRBD1 (6 bases). V shed 3 bases and J shed 1 base, with 8 bases lying between them. From germline, CDR1 is SGDLS and CDR2 YYNGEE. The length of the CDR3 is 13 residues. In DNA form, the CDR3 reads TGTGCCAGCAGCGAGACAGGATCCTACGAGCAGTACTTC. Translation gives CASSETGSYEQYF.

V gene TRBV5-1 combines with J gene TRBJ1-1; 11 bases line up with TRBD1. J gave up 4 bases and V 4 bases, and 6 bases lay outside the gene matches. CDR3 size: 15 residues. Germline-derived CDR1 and CDR2 are SGHRS and YFSETQ. The CDR3 spells CASSHGQGAVTEAFF. CDR3 sequence (DNA): TGCGCCAGCAGCCACGGACAGGGGGCCGTCACTGAAGCTTTCTTT.